Following are 27 T cell receptor beta chains from one sample sequenced in a study of blood T cell repertoires in COVID-19. Clones were sequenced by immunoSEQ multiplex PCR, and TCRdb holds only the in-frame ones, with some missing. The sample lists about 120,000 clones, around nine tenths occurring once. Source material: peripheral blood. The receptors shown here come from a man aged 55 to 70 with COVID-19, enrolled during active disease.

The chain is built from TRBV11-2 and TRBJ1-5; D is possibly TRBD1 (5 bases). Germline loops: CDR1 SGHAT, CDR2 FQNNGV. V was pared by 3 bases and J by 7 bases, with 10 bases between. The CDR3 contains 13 residues. This CDR3 reads CASSLGGGQPQHF. The DNA of the CDR3 is TGTGCCAGCAGCTTGGGGGGAGGACAGCCCCAGCATTTT.

The rearrangement uses TRBV29-1 and TRBJ2-2, with 14 bases aligning to TRBD2. Per the germline V gene, CDR1 is SQVTM and CDR2 is ANQGSEA. With V trimmed by 8 bases and J by 7 bases, 6 bases remained unmatched. CDR3 length equals 14 residues. For the CDR3, the DNA is TGCAGCATAGGACTAGCGGGAGGTGTCGGGGAGCTGTTTTTT. This sequence encodes CSIGLAGGVGELFF.

This clone showed up just a few times. The genes are TRBV2 and TRBJ1-6; D gene ambiguous. CDR3 length: 16 amino acids. CDR1 is SNHLY, CDR2 FYNNEI, per germline. V lost 5 bases and J 4 bases, leaving 15 bases between the germline ends. The CDR3 nucleotides are TGTGCCAGCAGTTGGGCGGGGAGGGCTTATAATTCACCCCTCCACTTT. Its protein is CASSWAGRAYNSPLHF.

V usage is TRBV10-3 and J usage is TRBJ1-2; TRBD1 matches at 12 bases. J lost 3 bases, V lost 7 bases, and 3 bases had no gene match. The length of the CDR3 is 14 residues. Germline V lookup: CDR1 ENHRY, CDR2 SYGVKD. CDR3 region: CAITGTGGDYGYTF. In DNA form, the CDR3 reads TGTGCCATCACCGGGACAGGGGGCGACTATGGCTACACCTTC.

J is TRBJ1-1 and V is TRBV10-3; TRBD1 might be the D (6 bases). Germline V gene lookup returns CDR1 ENHRY and CDR2 SYGVKD. V was clipped by 6 bases and J by 0 bases, with 11 bases between them. CDR3 length: 14 amino acids. CDR3 nucleotide sequence: TGTGCCATCAGCCCAACAGGGTTGAACACTGAAGCTTTCTTT. This encodes CAISPTGLNTEAFF.

A single count supports this clone. CDR3 residues: CASRRGGLGANVLTF. CDR3 nucleotide sequence: TGTGCCAGCAGAAGGGGGGGGCTTGGGGCCAACGTCCTGACTTTC. The genes are TRBV19 and TRBJ2-6, with D possibly matching TRBD2 (7 bases). The CDR3 extends over 15 amino acids. Germline V gene data show CDR1 as LNHDA and CDR2 as SQIVND (reference sequence). The V gene lost 9 bases and the J gene lost 3 bases, with 15 bases spanning the gap.

This chain links TRBV6-5 with TRBJ1-5, with TRBD1 identical over 9 bases. Germline V lookup: CDR1 MNHEY, CDR2 SVGAGI. CDR3 size: 15 residues. V shed 6 bases and J 1 base; nucleotides not matched to a gene: 4. The CDR3 is CASRTTGGSNQPQHF. CDR3 nucleotides: TGTGCCAGCAGAACGACAGGGGGGAGCAATCAGCCCCAGCATTTT.

V is TRBV19 and J is TRBJ2-7; 7 bases map to TRBD2. The CDR3 totals 15 residues. Germline CDR1 is LNHDA and CDR2 is SQIVND (reference sequence). The junction had 11 bases not matched to a gene; V was cut back by 4 bases and J by 5 bases. CDR3 loop: CASSRGGTLPNEQYF. The CDR3 DNA follows: TGTGCCAGTAGTAGGGGAGGGACTCTCCCTAACGAGCAGTACTTC.

The chain recombines TRBV5-4 with TRBJ1-1, with 8 positions matching TRBD1. The V gene's germline CDR1 is SGHNT and CDR2 YYREEE (reference sequence). With V trimmed by 4 bases and J by 0 bases, 5 bases remained unmatched. The CDR3 loop spans 15 amino acids. The CDR3 DNA is TGTGCCAGCAGCCCAGGACAGGGTATGAACACTGAAGCTTTCTTT. This encodes CASSPGQGMNTEAFF.

The chain links TRBV19 to TRBJ1-6; 8 bases are a match to TRBD1. V lost 4 bases, J lost 10 bases, and 6 bases stayed unmatched. The CDR3 length is 14 residues. CDR1 and CDR2 (germline): LNHDA, SQIVND (reference sequence). CDR3 DNA: TGTGCCAGTAGTACGGACAGGGTTGGCTCACCCCTCCACTTT. Translating it yields CASSTDRVGSPLHF.

The V gene is TRBV10-2, the J gene TRBJ2-7; TRBD2 matches 13 bases. The J segment lost 5 bases and the V segment lost 7 bases, leaving 5 bases of the junction unmatched. The CDR3 spans 14 residues. CDR1 is WSHSY and CDR2 is SAAADI in the germline V gene. CDR3 loop: CASTPGTSGNEQYF. In DNA form, the CDR3 reads TGCGCCAGCACCCCTGGGACTAGCGGGAACGAGCAGTACTTC.

The chain uses TRBV29-1 and TRBJ1-1; a possible D gene is TRBD1 (6 bases). Trimming stripped 6 bases from V and 6 bases from J, with 17 bases between. CDR1 SQVTM and CDR2 ANQGSEA come from the germline V gene. The CDR3 loop spans 13 amino acids. The CDR3 region has the DNA TGCAGCGTGGCTACAGGGATAGGTCCTGAAGCTTTCTTT. It encodes CSVATGIGPEAFF.

The V and J genes are TRBV5-1 and TRBJ2-2; D may be TRBD2 (5 bases). The CDR3 is 15 residues long. V lost 3 bases to trimming and J lost 4 bases, with 13 bases between them. Germline values: CDR1 SGHRS, CDR2 YFSETQ. The CDR3 bases are TGCGCCAGCAGCTCGACCGGGGAGTCCACCGGGGAGCTGTTTTTT. Protein product: CASSSTGESTGELFF.

The V and J genes are TRBV10-2 and TRBJ2-5; perhaps TRBD1 as D (6 bases). CDR3 length equals 14 residues. V gave up 4 bases and J gave up 5 bases, with 14 bases separating them. Per germline, CDR1 WSHSY and CDR2 SAAADI. This CDR3 reads CASSVAQGWETQYF. The DNA of the CDR3 is TGCGCCAGCAGTGTTGCACAGGGATGGGAGACCCAGTACTTC.

The chain has TRBV29-1 and TRBJ2-7; 9 nucleotides match TRBD1. The CDR3 runs 13 residues. With V trimmed by 7 bases and J by 0 bases, 4 bases remained unmatched. Per germline, CDR1 SQVTM and CDR2 ANQGSEA. The CDR3 DNA reads TGCAGCGCCAGGACAGGGGACTCCTACGAGCAGTACTTC. It translates to CSARTGDSYEQYF.

The rearrangement uses TRBV6-5 and TRBJ2-1, with TRBD1 matching 9 bases. This CDR3 spans 13 amino acids. V was pared by 10 bases and J by 8 bases, with 9 bases of the junction left unmatched. Germline V gene sequence: CDR1 MNHEY, CDR2 SVGAGI. The CDR3 nucleotides read TGTGCCACCCGGGACAGGGATGATGATGAGCAGTTCTTC. It is translated as CATRDRDDDEQFF.

This chain joins TRBV6-5 and TRBJ2-1, with TRBD2 matching over 11 bases. The trim removed 5 bases at V and 5 bases at J, leaving 5 bases unmatched. The CDR3 sequence is 15 residues long. Germline assignment: CDR1 MNHEY and CDR2 SVGAGI. CDR3 residues: CASSPRTSGHNEQFF. The CDR3 bases are TGTGCCAGCAGTCCCCGGACTAGCGGGCACAATGAGCAGTTCTTC.

V is TRBV7-6 and J is TRBJ1-2, with 7 positions matching TRBD1. The V segment lost 1 base and the J segment 4 bases; nucleotides outside the gene matches: 15. CDR3 length equals 18 residues. CDR1 SGHVS and CDR2 FNYEAQ come from the germline V gene. CDR3: CASSLERGNPGGGYGYTF. Here the CDR3 DNA reads TGTGCCAGCAGCTTAGAGAGGGGAAACCCAGGGGGAGGCTATGGCTACACCTTC. The whole variable domain, filled in from reference TRBV7-6 and TRBJ1-2, reads GAGVSQSPRYKVTKRGQDVALRCDPISGHVSLYWYRQALGQGPEFLTYFNYEAQQDKSGLPNDRFSAERPEGSISTLTIQRTEQRDSAMYRCASSLERGNPGGGYGYTFGSGTRLTVV.

This rearrangement joins TRBV30 to TRBJ1-2; D is possibly TRBD1 (6 bases). Trimming stripped 4 bases from V and 6 bases from J, with 12 bases between. Germline CDR1 is GTSNPN and CDR2 is SVGIG (reference sequence). The CDR3 is 12 residues long. The CDR3 nucleotides read TGTGCCTGGAATCCAAACAGGGATGGCTACACCTTC. Translated, it gives CAWNPNRDGYTF.

The chain is built from TRBV4-3 and TRBJ1-4; tentative D call: TRBD1 (6 bases). CDR1 is LGHNA, CDR2 YSLEER, per germline. V gave up 3 bases and J gave up 3 bases, with 8 bases separating them. This CDR3 contains 14 residues. The CDR3 sequence is CASSQNRANEKLFF. CDR3 coding DNA: TGCGCCAGCAGCCAGAACAGGGCTAATGAAAAACTGTTTTTT.

The J gene is TRBJ2-3, the V gene TRBV19, with TRBD2 matching over 14 bases. The CDR3 extends over 16 amino acids. CDR1 is LNHDA, CDR2 SQIVND, per germline (reference sequence). The trim removed 8 bases at V and 1 base at J, leaving 5 bases unmatched. The CDR3 sequence is CASGGTSGSGTDTQYF. The CDR3, as DNA: TGTGCCAGTGGGGGGACTAGCGGGAGTGGCACAGATACGCAGTATTTT.

This chain uses TRBV7-3 with TRBJ2-1; the match to TRBD1 covers 7 bases. CDR1 and CDR2 from the germline V gene are SGHTA and FQGTGA. V lost 2 bases and J lost 4; bases outside the gene matches: 8. CDR3 length equals 16 residues. The DNA of the CDR3 is TGTGCCAGCAGCTTATCGGGACAGCTTTTTTACAATGAGCAGTTCTTC. Amino acids: CASSLSGQLFYNEQFF.

The chain joins TRBV28 to TRBJ2-3, with TRBD1 identical over 8 bases. Germline V gives CDR1 MDHEN, CDR2 SYDVKM. V lost 5 bases, J lost 0 bases, and 10 bases stayed unmatched. This CDR3 comprises 17 residues. CDR3 loop: CASSLNAGGYSTDTQYF. The CDR3 DNA sequence: TGTGCCAGCAGTCTCAACGCAGGGGGCTATAGCACAGATACGCAGTATTTT.

For the CDR3, the DNA is TGTGCCAGCAGTCCTCGACAGGGGGACAGCTCTGGAAACACCATATATTTT. Amino acids: CASSPRQGDSSGNTIYF. The rearrangement links TRBV2 to TRBJ1-3, with 9 positions matching TRBD1. V lost 5 bases to trimming and J lost 0 bases; unmatched junction nucleotides: 8. From germline, CDR1 is SNHLY and CDR2 FYNNEI. This CDR3 contains 17 residues.

This rearrangement joins TRBV12-5 to TRBJ2-5; 11 bases align to TRBD1. V lost 2 bases, J lost 3 bases, and 5 bases stayed unmatched. This CDR3 is 16 amino acids long. Looked up from germline, CDR1 is LGHNT and CDR2 is FRNRAP. The DNA for the CDR3 is TGTGCTAGTGGTTTGCACGGACAGGGGGCGAAAGAGACCCAGTACTTC. Its translation: CASGLHGQGAKETQYF. The full variable domain, completed using reference TRBV12-5 and TRBJ2-5, is DARVTQTPRHKVTEMGQEVTMRCQPILGHNTVFWYRQTMMQGLELLAYFRNRAPLDDSGMPKDRFSAEMPDATLATLKIQPSEPRDSAVYFCASGLHGQGAKETQYFGPGTRLLVL.

V gene TRBV3-1 (or the pseudogene TRBV3-2) combines with J gene TRBJ1-5; D is unclear. Germline V gene data show CDR1 as LGHDT and CDR2 as YNNKEL (reference sequence). The CDR3 runs 13 residues. The V end lost 0 bases, the J end lost 9 bases, and 9 bases lay between the germline ends. The CDR3 sequence is CASSQDTRGPQHF. The CDR3 bases are TGTGCCAGCAGCCAAGATACGAGAGGGCCCCAGCATTTT.

The chain employs TRBV7-2 and TRBJ2-1; the D is unclear. This CDR3 has 14 amino acids. CDR1 SGHTA and CDR2 FQGNSA come from the germline V gene. The V and J ends lost 1 base and 5 bases respectively, with 9 bases between them. The CDR3 protein is CASSLGGGDNEQFF. As DNA, the CDR3 is TGTGCCAGCAGCTTAGGTGGCGGCGACAATGAGCAGTTCTTC.